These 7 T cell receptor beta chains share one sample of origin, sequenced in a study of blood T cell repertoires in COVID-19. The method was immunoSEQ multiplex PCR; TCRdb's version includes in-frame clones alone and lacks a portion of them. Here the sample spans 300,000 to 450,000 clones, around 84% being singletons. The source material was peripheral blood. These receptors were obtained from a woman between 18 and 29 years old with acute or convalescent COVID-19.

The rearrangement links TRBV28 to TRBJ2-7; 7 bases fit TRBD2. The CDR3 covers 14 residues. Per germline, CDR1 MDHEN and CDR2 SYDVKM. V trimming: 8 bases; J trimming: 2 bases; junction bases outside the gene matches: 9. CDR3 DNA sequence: TGTGCCAGCCGTGCAGCGGGGCGGGCCTACGAGCAGTACTTC. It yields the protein CASRAAGRAYEQYF.

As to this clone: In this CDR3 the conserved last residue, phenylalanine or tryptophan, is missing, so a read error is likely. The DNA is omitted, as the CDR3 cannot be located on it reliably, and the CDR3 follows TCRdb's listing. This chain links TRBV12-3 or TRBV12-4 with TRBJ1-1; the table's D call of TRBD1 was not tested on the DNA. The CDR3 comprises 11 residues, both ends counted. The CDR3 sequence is CASSVQKQVTV.

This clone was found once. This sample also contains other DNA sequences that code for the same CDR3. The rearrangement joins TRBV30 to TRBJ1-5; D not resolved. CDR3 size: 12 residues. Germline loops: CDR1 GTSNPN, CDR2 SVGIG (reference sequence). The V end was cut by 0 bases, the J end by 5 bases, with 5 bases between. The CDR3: CAWSVEDQPQHF. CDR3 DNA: TGTGCCTGGAGTGTGGAGGATCAGCCCCAGCATTTT.

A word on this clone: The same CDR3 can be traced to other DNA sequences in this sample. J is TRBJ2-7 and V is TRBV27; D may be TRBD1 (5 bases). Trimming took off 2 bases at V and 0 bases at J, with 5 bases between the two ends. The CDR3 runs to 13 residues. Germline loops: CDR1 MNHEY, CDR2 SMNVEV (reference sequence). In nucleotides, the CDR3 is TGTGCCAGCAGTTTAAGGGGCTCCTACGAGCAGTACTTC. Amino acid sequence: CASSLRGSYEQYF.

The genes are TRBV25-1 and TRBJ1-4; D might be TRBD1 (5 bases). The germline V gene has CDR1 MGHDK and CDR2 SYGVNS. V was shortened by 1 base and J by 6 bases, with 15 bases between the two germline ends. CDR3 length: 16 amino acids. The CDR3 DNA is TGTGCCAGCAGTGAATTCAAGGGCAGGGAGGATGAAAAACTGTTTTTT. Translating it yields CASSEFKGREDEKLFF.

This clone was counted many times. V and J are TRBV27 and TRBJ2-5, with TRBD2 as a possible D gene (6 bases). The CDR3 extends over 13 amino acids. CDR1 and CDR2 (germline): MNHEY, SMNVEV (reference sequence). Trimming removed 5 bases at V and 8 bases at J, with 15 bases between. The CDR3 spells CASSAVGGATQYF. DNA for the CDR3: TGTGCCAGCAGTGCCGTGGGGGGAGCTACCCAGTACTTC.

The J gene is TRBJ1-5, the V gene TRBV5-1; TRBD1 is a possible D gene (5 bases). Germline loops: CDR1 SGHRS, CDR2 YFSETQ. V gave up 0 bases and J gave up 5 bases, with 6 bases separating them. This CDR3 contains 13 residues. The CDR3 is CASSLGGDQPQHF. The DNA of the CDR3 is TGCGCCAGCAGCTTGGGGGGGGATCAGCCCCAGCATTTT.